This T cell receptor beta chain was obtained from a study of shared clonotypes between healthy human individuals. Study-level background: Per donor, CD8 memory used one plate, CD8 naive used two, CD4 memory used three and CD4 naive used three.

Unmatched junction bases numbered 8, after V lost 3 bases and J lost 5 bases. Germline lookup yields CDR1 KGHSH and CDR2 LQKENI. This CDR3 is 15 amino acids long. Assay used: immunoSEQ multiplex PCR; TCRdb lists only in-frame clones, some missing. The table has approximately 1,500,000 clones, 95% to 97% seen once. Every contributor of samples was a Caucasian grown-up residing in Nashville, Tennessee. The sample consisted of naive CD4+ T cells sorted from blood. Subset described: CD45RA+ positively selected. This sequence joins TRBV18 and TRBJ1-1; TRBD1 agrees at 8 bases. The TCR was taken from a man younger than 45 in good health. The CDR3 region has the DNA TGTGCCAGCTCACCTTTACAGGGGGGACGGACTGAAGCTTTCTTT. Its protein product is CASSPLQGGRTEAFF. The complete variable domain, with remaining parts taken from reference TRBV18 and TRBJ1-1, reads NAGVMQNPRHLVRRRGQEARLRCSPMKGHSHVYWYRQLPEEGLKFMVYLQKENIIDESGMPKERFSAEFPKEGPSILRIQQVVRGDSAAYFCASSPLQGGRTEAFFGQGTRLTVV.